This note documents a single T cell receptor beta chain sequence. Antigen specificity is unknown. This sample stems from a study of CD8+ T cells in alopecia areata. Findings and limits, study-wide: Normal scalp had lower clonality than lesional scalp, with alopecia totalis/universalis lesions showing this most strongly. Patients showed less clear TCR sequence sharing than mice, possibly partly because of HLA diversity.

Treatment indicated: oral pan-JAK inhibitor, 5-10 mg twice daily. Once RNA had been extracted, it was reverse transcribed into cDNA to act as the sequencing template. Some clones are missing from TCRdb's copy, which holds only in-frame ones; the method was immunoSEQ multiplex PCR. The repertoire includes around 100,000 clones, 56% of them detected once, and under 3.5% sits in the top ten. CDR3 length: 14 amino acids. Germline V gives CDR1 SGHAT, CDR2 FQDESV (reference sequence). The V and J ends lost 4 bases and 4 bases respectively, with 13 bases between them. The sequence derives from a human donor with alopecia areata. The sequences come from CD4+ T cells sorted from blood, collected at week 24, from a patient treated with tofacitinib. The chain is built from TRBV11-1 and TRBJ2-5; a possible D gene is TRBD2 (5 bases). CDR3 coding DNA: TGTGCCAGCAGCTCGGACGGGGAGCGAGAGACCCAGTACTTC. This gives the protein CASSSDGERETQYF.